This T cell receptor (beta chain) was sequenced for a study of cytomegalovirus exposure and HLA in healthy donors. PCR involved 60 Vbeta and 13 Jbeta primers. The table came from immunoSEQ multiplex PCR; TCRdb's copy has only in-frame clones and leaves some out. The sample gives around 190,000 clones, 80% to 90% of which show up once; about 1.8% is in the top ten. This clone was seen a handful of times. What was sequenced was PBMCs. The sequence was collected from a man between 35 and 55 years old in good health and CMV-seropositive.

The CDR3 DNA follows: TGCGCCAGCAGCTTGGGACGGGACACGTACACAGATACGCAGTATTTT. Amino acids: CASSLGRDTYTDTQYF. The V gene is TRBV5-1, the J gene TRBJ2-3; a weak D match, TRBD1 (6 bases). Germline values: CDR1 SGHRS, CDR2 YFSETQ. Trimming stripped 0 bases from V and 2 bases from J, with 13 bases between. CDR3 length: 16 residues. Complete variable domain (other parts from reference TRBV5-1 and TRBJ2-3): KAGVTQTPRYLIKTRGQQVTLSCSPISGHRSVSWYQQTPGQGLQFLFEYFSETQRNKGNFPGRFSGRQFSNSRSEMNVSTLELGDSALYLCASSLGRDTYTDTQYFGPGTRLTVL.